The 30 T cell receptor beta chains below all came from one sample that was sequenced in a study of shared clonotypes between healthy human individuals. Profiling relied on immunoSEQ multiplex PCR, and the TCRdb table lists in-frame clones only, not all of them. The sample holds hundreds of thousands of clones, around 96% seen once. Naive CD8 cells lacked CD45RO and underwent positive selection for CCR7, leaving out terminally differentiated effector memory CD45RA+ cells. Source material: naive CD8+ T cells sorted from blood. These receptors were collected from a woman in her twenties or thirties in good health.

This chain joins TRBV27 and TRBJ2-7, with 13 positions matching TRBD2. V shed 5 bases, J shed 3 bases, and the junction held 4 bases outside the gene matches. CDR1 MNHEY and CDR2 SMNVEV come from the germline V gene (reference sequence). The CDR3 has 15 residues. The CDR3 DNA reads TGTGCCAGCAGTGTTGGGACTAGCGGGAACTACGAGCAGTACTTC. Its protein is CASSVGTSGNYEQYF.

The V gene is TRBV2, the J gene TRBJ2-7, with D tentatively TRBD1 (7 bases). With 4 bases removed from V and 4 bases from J, the gap between germline ends came to 17 bases. From germline, CDR1 is SNHLY and CDR2 FYNNEI. The CDR3 length is 15 residues. CDR3 bases: TGTGCCAGCAGTGGGGGGGACAGCAGGTTTTACGAGCAGTACTTC. Protein product: CASSGGDSRFYEQYF.

The chain has TRBV6-5 and TRBJ1-1; tentative D call: TRBD1 (6 bases). Germline-derived CDR1 and CDR2 are MNHEY and SVGAGI. The CDR3 has 15 residues. Deletions cut 5 bases from V and 3 bases from J, with 16 bases between. DNA for the CDR3: TGTGCCAGCAGTGGCAGGACAAGGGGGGACACTGAAGCTTTCTTT. Its translation is CASSGRTRGDTEAFF.

This chain links TRBV28 with TRBJ2-7; 13 bases are shared with TRBD2. The CDR3 sequence is 14 residues long. Germline V gene sequence: CDR1 MDHEN, CDR2 SYDVKM. The junction had 4 bases not matched to a gene; V was cut back by 6 bases and J by 5 bases. CDR3: CASRGLAGYDEQYF. The CDR3, as DNA: TGTGCCAGCAGGGGACTAGCGGGATACGACGAGCAGTACTTC.

Worth noting for this clone: Different DNA sequences within this sample yield the same CDR3. V is TRBV28 and J is TRBJ2-7; D remains unclear. V was shortened by 2 bases and J by 3 bases, with 5 bases between the two germline ends. The CDR3 loop spans 12 amino acids. Germline V gives CDR1 MDHEN, CDR2 SYDVKM. The CDR3 loop reads CASSLSSYEQYF. CDR3 nucleotide sequence: TGTGCCAGCAGTTTAAGTAGCTACGAGCAGTACTTC.

The chain is built from TRBV11-2 and TRBJ2-7; D unclear. The V gene's germline CDR1 is SGHAT and CDR2 FQNNGV. V lost 4 bases and J lost 4, with 5 bases in between. The CDR3 contains 11 residues. CDR3 coding DNA: TGTGCCAGCAGCTCACGATACGAGCAGTACTTC. Protein sequence: CASSSRYEQYF.

V is TRBV6-1 and J is TRBJ2-3; D gene ambiguous. Germline-derived CDR1 and CDR2 are MNHNS and SASEGT. V was clipped by 0 bases and J by 4 bases, with 11 bases between them. This CDR3 contains 15 residues. CDR3 region: CASSEAGRYPDTQYF. CDR3 nucleotide sequence: TGTGCCAGCAGTGAAGCAGGCAGGTACCCAGATACGCAGTATTTT.

The genes are TRBV4-1 and TRBJ2-1; TRBD2 matches 9 bases. Germline CDR1 is MGHRA and CDR2 is YSYEKL. V lost 0 bases and J lost 6; bases outside the gene matches: 6. The CDR3 covers 16 residues. The CDR3 DNA is TGCGCCAGCAGCCAAGAAGAGGGACTAGCACTCAATGAGCAGTTCTTC. This codes for CASSQEEGLALNEQFF.

This chain links TRBV11-2 with TRBJ2-3; unclear D gene. Germline-derived CDR1 and CDR2 are SGHAT and FQNNGV. V was clipped by 2 bases and J by 0 bases, with 9 bases between them. This CDR3 has 15 amino acids. CDR3: CASSLSSRSTDTQYF. The CDR3 DNA is TGTGCCAGCAGCTTATCCAGCAGGAGCACAGATACGCAGTATTTT.

J is TRBJ1-2 and V is TRBV9, with unresolved D. Germline loops: CDR1 SGDLS, CDR2 YYNGEE. Trimming removed 3 bases at V and 5 bases at J, with 17 bases between. The CDR3 is 15 residues long. Here the CDR3 reads CASSGVDRRGYGYTF. The DNA for the CDR3 is TGTGCCAGCAGCGGGGTGGACCGCCGAGGGTATGGCTACACCTTC.

The chain recombines TRBV9 with TRBJ2-2, with D maybe TRBD2 (6 bases). Germline V gene data show CDR1 as SGDLS and CDR2 as YYNGEE. Trimming cost V 5 bases and J 0 bases, with 14 bases left between them. The CDR3 is made up of 16 amino acids. This chain's CDR3 is CASRGGTNANTGELFF. The CDR3 DNA sequence: TGTGCCAGCAGGGGAGGAACCAACGCGAACACCGGGGAGCTGTTTTTT.

CDR3 protein: CASRSYTEAFF. CDR3 sequence (DNA): TGTGCCAGCAGGAGTTACACTGAAGCTTTCTTT. The chain has TRBV7-9 and TRBJ1-1, with no clear D. Germline V lookup: CDR1 SEHNR, CDR2 FQNEAQ (reference sequence). The CDR3 is 11 residues long. Trimming left V 6 bases short and J 3 bases short, with 5 bases between.

This chain links TRBV27 with TRBJ2-7; D is undetermined. The V gene's germline CDR1 is MNHEY and CDR2 SMNVEV (reference sequence). Trimming shortened V by 4 bases and J by 0 bases, and 19 bases separated the two germline ends. This CDR3 is 17 amino acids long. CDR3 loop: CASSSTYGRTDSYEQYF. The DNA for the CDR3 is TGTGCCAGCAGTTCAACATATGGCCGGACGGACTCCTACGAGCAGTACTTC.

For the CDR3, the DNA is TGTGCCAGCAGCCCGCCTGTTGCGGGAGAGAATGAGCAGTTCTTC. Amino acids: CASSPPVAGENEQFF. The chain uses TRBV7-9 and TRBJ2-1, with 7 bases that match TRBD2. Germline assignment: CDR1 SEHNR and CDR2 FQNEAQ (reference sequence). The CDR3 runs 15 residues. V shed 5 bases, J shed 7 bases, and the junction held 11 bases outside the gene matches.

This rearrangement joins TRBV10-1 to TRBJ2-1, with D perhaps TRBD2 (6 bases). Germline V gene data show CDR1 as WNHNN and CDR2 as SYGVQD (reference sequence). V was cut by 4 bases and J by 0 bases, with 19 bases left in between. This CDR3 comprises 18 residues. The CDR3 is CASSAEWGRGLSYNEQFF. The CDR3 DNA reads as TGCGCCAGCAGTGCCGAGTGGGGAAGGGGACTCTCCTACAATGAGCAGTTCTTC.

The J gene is TRBJ1-1, the V gene TRBV2, with 7 nucleotides matching TRBD1. The CDR3 covers 16 residues. The V segment lost 3 bases and the J segment 0 bases; nucleotides outside the gene matches: 7. CDR1 and CDR2 (germline): SNHLY, FYNNEI. The CDR3 here is CASSEKGGGLNTEAFF. The CDR3 DNA sequence: TGTGCCAGCAGTGAGAAAGGGGGCGGCTTGAACACTGAAGCTTTCTTT. The variable domain in full, completed from reference TRBV2 and TRBJ1-1, reads EPEVTQTPSHQVTQMGQEVILRCVPISNHLYFYWYRQILGQKVEFLVSFYNNEISEKSEIFDDQFSVERPDGSNFTLKIRSTKLEDSAMYFCASSEKGGGLNTEAFFGQGTRLTVV.

The chain joins TRBV2 to TRBJ1-1; D is unclear. In germline, CDR1 is SNHLY, CDR2 FYNNEI. The CDR3 runs to 13 residues. V was shortened by 4 bases and J by 8 bases, with 14 bases between the two germline ends. Here the CDR3 reads CASSGGYRAEAFF. The DNA of the CDR3 is TGTGCCAGCAGTGGAGGATATAGGGCGGAAGCTTTCTTT. The entire variable domain, with the rest obtained from reference TRBV2 and TRBJ1-1, is as follows: EPEVTQTPSHQVTQMGQEVILRCVPISNHLYFYWYRQILGQKVEFLVSFYNNEISEKSEIFDDQFSVERPDGSNFTLKIRSTKLEDSAMYFCASSGGYRAEAFFGQGTRLTVV.

The rearrangement joins TRBV2 to TRBJ2-3; D possibly corresponds to TRBD2 (5 bases). V was cut by 4 bases and J by 4 bases, with 9 bases left in between. Germline CDR1 reads SNHLY; CDR2 reads FYNNEI. CDR3 length equals 13 residues. The CDR3 DNA sequence: TGTGCCAGCAGTGCGTCTAGCCCAGATACGCAGTATTTT. Translation: CASSASSPDTQYF.

V usage is TRBV4-1 and J usage is TRBJ1-1; no definite D call. This CDR3 region has 15 residues. The germline CDR1 and CDR2 sequences are MGHRA and YSYEKL. The V and J ends lost 2 bases and 0 bases respectively, with 10 bases between them. CDR3 nucleotide sequence: TGCGCCAGCAGCCAACAGGAGGGCGTGAACACTGAAGCTTTCTTT. Protein: CASSQQEGVNTEAFF.

The chain recombines TRBV5-1 with TRBJ2-7; 14 bases align to TRBD2. V lost 3 bases, J lost 6 bases, and 8 bases stayed unmatched. The length of the CDR3 is 16 residues. From germline, CDR1 is SGHRS and CDR2 YFSETQ. The CDR3 loop reads CASSWGTSGRLFEQYF. CDR3 sequence (DNA): TGCGCCAGCAGCTGGGGGACTAGCGGGAGACTCTTCGAGCAGTACTTC.

The gene calls are TRBV7-2 and TRBJ2-7; 7 bases match TRBD2. The length of the CDR3 is 15 residues. CDR1 is SGHTA, CDR2 FQGNSA, per germline. V lost 1 base and J lost 3; bases outside the gene matches: 6. CDR3 bases: TGTGCCAGCAGCTTAGGGGGAGGGACTAACTACGAGCAGTACTTC. Translated, it gives CASSLGGGTNYEQYF.

This clone was observed a single time. The chain links TRBV7-2 to TRBJ2-7, with 10 bases aligning to TRBD2. The junction had 2 bases not matched to a gene; V was cut back by 3 bases and J by 3 bases. The CDR3 has 14 residues. CDR1 is SGHTA and CDR2 is FQGNSA in the germline V gene. For the CDR3, the DNA is TGTGCCAGCAGCTTGCTAGCGGGAGACTACGAGCAGTACTTC. Residues: CASSLLAGDYEQYF.

This clone is a singleton in its sample. This chain connects TRBV4-2 to TRBJ2-7, with TRBD2 matching over 9 bases. The CDR3 length is 17 residues. Germline CDR1 reads LGHNA; CDR2 reads YNFKEQ. V gave up 0 bases and J gave up 1 base; unmatched junction bases: 7. CDR3 sequence reads: CASSQDYSGSHSYEQYF. The CDR3 bases are TGTGCCAGCAGCCAAGATTATAGCGGGAGTCATTCCTACGAGCAGTACTTC.

This sequence joins TRBV6-1 and TRBJ2-7; 7 bases match TRBD2. The CDR3 is 15 residues long. CDR1 and CDR2 (germline): MNHNS, SASEGT. Germline trimming cut 6 bases from V and 0 bases from J; bases unmatched to any gene: 8. The CDR3 spells CASRPGRGSSYEQYF. The CDR3, as DNA: TGTGCCAGCAGACCTGGGAGGGGCAGCTCCTACGAGCAGTACTTC.

The rearrangement uses TRBV19 and TRBJ2-1; 10 bases agree with TRBD2. CDR3 length: 21 residues. V trimming: 6 bases; J trimming: 9 bases; junction bases outside the gene matches: 29. The V gene's germline CDR1 is LNHDA and CDR2 SQIVND (reference sequence). The CDR3: CASRPIAKSNIAGGSFFEQFF. The CDR3 region has the DNA TGTGCCAGTAGACCCATAGCTAAGAGCAACATAGCGGGAGGCTCCTTCTTTGAGCAGTTCTTC.

Regarding this clone: This sample includes further DNA sequences coding for the same CDR3. The rearrangement uses TRBV19 and TRBJ1-1; D is unresolved. Germline V gives CDR1 LNHDA, CDR2 SQIVND (reference sequence). The CDR3 runs 11 residues. Between the trimmed V and J ends, which lost 3 bases and 7 bases, there was a span of 6 bases. CDR3 in amino acids: CASSIGIEAFF. CDR3 bases: TGTGCCAGTAGTATTGGGATTGAAGCTTTCTTT. The full variable domain, its missing parts supplied by reference TRBV19 and TRBJ1-1, is DGGITQSPKYLFRKEGQNVTLSCEQNLNHDAMYWYRQDPGQGLRLIYYSQIVNDFQKGDIAEGYSVSREKKESFPLTVTSAQKNPTAFYLCASSIGIEAFFGQGTRLTVV.

The rearrangement links TRBV30 to TRBJ2-1; D may be TRBD2 (6 bases). The CDR3 spans 15 residues. Germline loops: CDR1 GTSNPN, CDR2 SVGIG (reference sequence). Trimming took 6 bases from V and 0 from J, leaving 15 bases between them. CDR3 sequence (DNA): TGTGCCTGCGCCCGGGACTCTAACTCCTACAATGAGCAGTTCTTC. It yields the protein CACARDSNSYNEQFF.

This clone came up once. The chain recombines TRBV5-6 with TRBJ2-1, with D possibly matching TRBD2 (6 bases). Germline CDR1 and CDR2: SGHDT and YYEEEE. V was shortened by 3 bases and J by 0 bases, with 10 bases between the two germline ends. CDR3 size: 15 residues. The CDR3 DNA reads as TGTGCCAGCAGCTCGGGAGTTAGCTCCTACAATGAGCAGTTCTTC. This gives the protein CASSSGVSSYNEQFF.

J is TRBJ2-7 and V is TRBV19; 12 positions match TRBD2. The junction had 2 bases not matched to a gene; V was cut back by 2 bases and J by 3 bases. There are 15 residues in the CDR3. Germline CDR1 and CDR2: LNHDA and SQIVND (reference sequence). CDR3 loop: CASSIRTSGIYEQYF. CDR3 coding DNA: TGTGCCAGTAGTATAAGGACTAGCGGGATCTACGAGCAGTACTTC. The full variable domain, its missing parts supplied by reference TRBV19 and TRBJ2-7, is DGGITQSPKYLFRKEGQNVTLSCEQNLNHDAMYWYRQDPGQGLRLIYYSQIVNDFQKGDIAEGYSVSREKKESFPLTVTSAQKNPTAFYLCASSIRTSGIYEQYFGPGTRLTVT.

The genes are TRBV6-1 and TRBJ2-1, with 7 bases aligning to TRBD2. The CDR3 contains 15 residues. Germline CDR1 reads MNHNS; CDR2 reads SASEGT. Trimming at V came to 7 bases and at J to 2 bases, leaving 8 bases not matched to a gene. CDR3 bases: TGTGCCAGCACCCCTCGGGCGGGAGCCTACAATGAGCAGTTCTTC. It yields the protein CASTPRAGAYNEQFF.